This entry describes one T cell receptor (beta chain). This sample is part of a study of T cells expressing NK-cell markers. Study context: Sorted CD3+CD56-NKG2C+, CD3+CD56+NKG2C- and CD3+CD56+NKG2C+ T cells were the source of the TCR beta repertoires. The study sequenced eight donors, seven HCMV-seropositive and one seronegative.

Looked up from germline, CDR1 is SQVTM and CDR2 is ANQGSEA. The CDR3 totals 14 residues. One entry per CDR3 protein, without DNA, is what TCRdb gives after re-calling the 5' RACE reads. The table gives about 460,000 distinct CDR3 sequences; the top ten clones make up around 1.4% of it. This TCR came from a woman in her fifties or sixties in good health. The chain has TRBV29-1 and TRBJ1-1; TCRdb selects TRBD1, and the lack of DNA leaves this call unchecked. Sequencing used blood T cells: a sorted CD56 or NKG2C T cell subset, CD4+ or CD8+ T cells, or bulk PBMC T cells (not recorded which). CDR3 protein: CSVAWGAWNTEAFF.